This TCR beta chain was retrieved from a study of shared clonotypes between healthy human individuals. Findings and limits, study-wide: Apart from blood, nothing was sampled; tissue repertoires likely differ. What rarefaction showed was incomplete sorted-subset sequencing despite large depth.

The deep-level immunoSEQ assay was used. Researchers divided each subset's genomic DNA evenly across several immunoSEQ plates. Libraries were prepared by immunoSEQ multiplex PCR; TCRdb keeps only in-frame clonotypes and omits some of them. The table has 2 million to 2.5 million clones, 90% to 97% seen once; the top ten hold 0.1% to 0.15%. V trimming: 6 bases; J trimming: 8 bases; junction bases outside the gene matches: 5. This CDR3 spans 13 amino acids. Germline CDR1 MNHEY, CDR2 SVGAGI. A note on this clone: Its target is not known.

This chain joins TRBV6-5 and TRBJ1-4, with 8 positions matching TRBD1. The source of this sequence is a man aged 18 to 29 in good health. Sequencing was carried out using naive CD4+ T cells sorted from blood. Subset: CD45RA+ positively selected. DNA for the CDR3: TGTGCCAGCAGCCGGACAGGGCAGGAAAAACTGTTTTTT. Amino acid sequence: CASSRTGQEKLFF.